Following are 8 T cell receptor beta chains from one sample sequenced in a study of long-term antiretroviral therapy in people with HIV. Runs used v3.0 of the immunoSEQ assay and were done at survey level. Profiling relied on immunoSEQ multiplex PCR, and the TCRdb table lists in-frame clones only, not all of them. Of 15,000 or so clones listed, approximately 73% are singletons. Sequenced here: unsorted PBMCs, sampled 3.1 years after starting antiretroviral therapy. The source is a man aged 35 to 55 with HIV.

This chain uses TRBV7-9 with TRBJ1-1; 8 nucleotides align to TRBD1. The CDR3 length is 13 residues. The V gene end was trimmed by 11 bases and the J gene end by 1 base; junction bases not matched to a gene: 6. Germline V gene data show CDR1 as SEHNR and CDR2 as FQNEAQ (reference sequence). This CDR3 is CAGEQGGNTEAFF. The CDR3 DNA follows: TGTGCCGGAGAACAGGGGGGGAACACTGAAGCTTTCTTT.

This chain joins TRBV6-5 and TRBJ1-1; TRBD1 matches 8 bases. Trimming cost V 1 base and J 6 bases; bases outside gene matches: 4. The CDR3 spans 14 residues. Germline V lookup: CDR1 MNHEY, CDR2 SVGAGI. CDR3 coding DNA: TGTGCCAGCAGTTACTGGACAGGGAGCCCTGAAGCTTTCTTT. This gives the protein CASSYWTGSPEAFF.

V is TRBV5-1 and J is TRBJ2-1; TRBD2 matches 16 bases. This CDR3 has 19 residues. Germline CDR1 reads SGHRS; CDR2 reads YFSETQ. The V and J ends lost 3 bases and 4 bases, in that order; junction bases with no gene match: 10. CDR3 in DNA: TGCGCCAGCAGCTACAGCGGGACTAGCGGGGGGGCCTGGTACAATGAGCAGTTCTTC. Translating gives CASSYSGTSGGAWYNEQFF.

This rearrangement joins TRBV5-6 to TRBJ1-2; possible D gene TRBD1, 5 bases. This CDR3 comprises 14 residues. CDR1 SGHDT and CDR2 YYEEEE come from the germline V gene. Trimming shortened V by 4 bases and J by 4 bases, and 14 bases separated the two germline ends. The CDR3 sequence is CASSGGTVPYGYTF. The DNA for the CDR3 is TGTGCCAGCAGCGGGGGGACGGTGCCCTATGGCTACACCTTC.

The chain has TRBV15 and TRBJ2-3; D remains unclear. The CDR3 has 16 amino acids. Germline V gene data show CDR1 as LNHNV and CDR2 as YYDKDF (reference sequence). V was trimmed by 0 bases and J by 2 bases, leaving 12 bases between them. CDR3 residues: CATSRDRAENTDTQYF. The DNA for the CDR3 is TGTGCCACCAGCAGAGATCGAGCCGAAAACACAGATACGCAGTATTTT.

The chain carries TRBV27 and TRBJ2-7; tentative D call: TRBD1 (6 bases). Germline loops: CDR1 MNHEY, CDR2 SMNVEV (reference sequence). This CDR3 has 12 residues. Trimming stripped 5 bases from V and 5 bases from J, with 10 bases between. DNA of the CDR3: TGTGCCAGCAGTCTACAGGGAAACGAGCAGTACTTC. Protein: CASSLQGNEQYF.

The rearrangement uses TRBV5-8 and TRBJ1-1; 7 nucleotides match TRBD1. From germline, CDR1 is SGHTS and CDR2 YDEGEE. CDR3 length equals 11 residues. V trimming: 4 bases; J trimming: 8 bases; junction bases outside the gene matches: 2. CDR3 coding DNA: TGTGCCAGCAGCCTAGGGGGCGAAGCTTTCTTT. As protein: CASSLGGEAFF.

The CDR3 bases are TGTGCCAGCAGCTTTACAGTAGCTTCTAACTATGGCTACACCTTC. Amino acids: CASSFTVASNYGYTF. The V and J genes are TRBV7-8 and TRBJ1-2, with unresolved D. The CDR3 loop spans 15 amino acids. Germline V gene data show CDR1 as SGHVS and CDR2 as FQNEAQ. V was cut by 3 bases and J by 0 bases, with 11 bases left in between. The full variable domain, completed using reference TRBV7-8 and TRBJ1-2, is GAGVSQSPRYKVAKRGQDVALRCDPISGHVSLFWYQQALGQGPEFLTYFQNEAQLDKSGLPSDRFFAERPEGSVSTLKIQRTQQEDSAVYLCASSFTVASNYGYTFGSGTRLTVV.